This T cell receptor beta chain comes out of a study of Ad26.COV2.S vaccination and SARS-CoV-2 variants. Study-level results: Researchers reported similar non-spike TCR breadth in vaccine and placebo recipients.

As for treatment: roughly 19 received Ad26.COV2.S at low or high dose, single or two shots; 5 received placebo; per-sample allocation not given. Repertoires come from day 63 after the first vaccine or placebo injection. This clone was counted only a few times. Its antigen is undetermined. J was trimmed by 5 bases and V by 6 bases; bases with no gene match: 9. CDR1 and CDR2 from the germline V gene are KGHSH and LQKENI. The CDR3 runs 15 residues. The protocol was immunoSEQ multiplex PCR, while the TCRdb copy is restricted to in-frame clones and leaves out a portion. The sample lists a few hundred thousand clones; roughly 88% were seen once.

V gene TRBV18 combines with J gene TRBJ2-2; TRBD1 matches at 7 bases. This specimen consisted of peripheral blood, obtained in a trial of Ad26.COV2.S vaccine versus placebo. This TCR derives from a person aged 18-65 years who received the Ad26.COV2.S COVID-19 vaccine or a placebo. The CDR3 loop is CASSAGTAGTGELFF. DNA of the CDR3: TGTGCCAGCTCGGCCGGGACAGCAGGGACCGGGGAGCTGTTTTTT.